Below, one T cell receptor (beta chain) is given with its context. Its antigen remains undetermined. Per-nucleotide qualities are absent, and no much larger clonotype sits a single base away. This entry belongs to a study of blood T cell repertoires in COVID-19 (dated by TCRdb to 2018 to 2020). General notes on the study: The collaborator samples originated in the United States, Italy and Spain and spanned the acute and convalescent phases of COVID-19. The material from the prospective study consisted of cDNA or gDNA derived from T cells, B-cell-depleted T cells, or PBMCs. The repertoires were released in a freely available public database meant as a resource for research on the immune response to SARS-CoV-2. Subjects who had been exposed to COVID-19, were actively infected with it, or had recovered from it provided the deeply sampled blood TCRbeta repertoires that made up the dataset. The samples were drawn from two sources: the first 160 participants of the ongoing ImmuneRACE study, and 1,000 to 1,500 subjects contributed by 6 global collaborators. Nearly every sample came with metadata listing a de-identified subject ID, COVID-19 status, age in years and sex. HLA class I and class II types, where available, came from metadata supplied by the sample provider rather than from assay-based typing. On the study overall, not on this receptor specifically: How much clinical and demographic metadata was included differed by source and by participant, and the metadata was provided uncurated.

At the junction V is shortened by 4 bases and J by 5 bases; bases outside the gene matches: 4. Sequences SGHRS (CDR1) and YFSETQ (CDR2) are obtained from the germline V gene. Spanning cysteine to phenylalanine, the CDR3 consists of 13 amino acids. CDR3 DNA only is kept here, 39 bases in frame from base 1. Each collaborating institution followed its own protocols to collect whole blood in K2EDTA tubes. For TCRbeta analysis, collaborators shipped samples as frozen whole blood, isolated PBMCs, or DNA extracted from either of those sample types. TCRbeta CDR3 regions were amplified from genomic DNA using the immunoSEQ Assay, a bias-controlled multiplex PCR. The study's processing was this. Nucleated cell counts per sample were estimated from amplification of reference gene primers within the assay. To quantify the absolute abundance of each unique TCRbeta CDR3 rearrangement, sequence reads were collapsed and filtered. For each sample, productive Simpson clonality was calculated as the square root of Simpson's diversity index over productive rearrangements. Entries here come from immuneACCESS through TCRdb and include only in-frame sequences with V and J called. Some clones fail to appear in such tables; in the studies checked, an unresolved V gene covers under half of the shortfall, and the cause of the remainder is unknown. From that table come the V and J calls and clone size; the DNA was used to work out D and trimming. For this sample the table gives some 130,000 clones, of which approximately 90% were detected only once. Jointly, the top ten make up around 2.9% of the sample.

The sequence came from a man aged 60 to 69 with active or convalescent COVID-19. The V gene is TRBV5-1 and the J gene is TRBJ2-3; 7 middle bases align to TRBD2. The specimen sequenced was peripheral blood. The CDR3 protein: CASSDAGEDTQYF. The nucleotides read TGCGCCAGCAGCGATGCGGGAGAAGATACGCAGTATTTT.